This is a list of T cell receptor beta chains from one sample in a study of T cells in Graves' hyperthyroidism and ophthalmopathy. One entry per CDR3 protein, called by TCRdb with MiXCR from the multiplex PCR reads. The sample includes some 500,000 distinct CDR3 sequences, approximately 16% of them seen just once. The sequencing sample was made of blood. The receptors come from a woman aged 30 to 39 with Graves' ophthalmopathy. The CDR3 runs from the conserved cysteine through the conserved F or W. D genes are given only for firm matches. Part of the rows lack a size; the others show once, few, many or a class for expanded clones.

>NA|TRBJ2-7|TRBV5-6|many
CASSLAGAPYEQYF
TGTGCCAGCAGCTTGGCGGGGGCCCCCTACGAGCAGTACTTC
>TRBD1|TRBJ1-1|TRBV12-3/TRBV12-4|NA
CASRRQGGGGTEAFF
TGTGCCAGCAGGCGACAGGGGGGAGGCGGCACTGAAGCTTTCTTT
>NA|TRBJ2-6|TRBV12-3/TRBV12-4|many
CASSAIGGPFSGANVLTF
TGTGCCAGCAGTGCGATAGGCGGGCCGTTCTCTGGGGCCAACGTCCTGACTTTC
>NA|TRBJ2-2|TRBV12-3/TRBV12-4|few
CASSLYGDKTGELFF
TGTGCCAGCAGTTTGTACGGGGATAAGACCGGGGAGCTGTTTTTT
>NA|TRBJ2-7|TRBV9|few
CASSVLGTGEQYF
TGTGCCAGCAGCGTGCTCGGGACGGGTGAGCAGTACTTC
>TRBD1|TRBJ1-1|TRBV9|NA
CASSVDPRGANTEAFF
TGTGCCAGCAGCGTAGATCCCAGGGGGGCGAACACTGAAGCTTTCTTT
>NA|TRBJ2-2|TRBV29-1|few
CSVEGIQGAAGELFF
TGCAGCGTTGAGGGTATACAGGGTGCGGCCGGGGAGCTGTTTTTT
>TRBD2|TRBJ2-5|TRBV12-3/TRBV12-4|many
CASSLAGVAETQYF
TGTGCCAGCAGCCTAGCGGGAGTAGCCGAGACCCAGTACTTC
>NA|TRBJ2-5|TRBV30|many
CALRGETQYF
TGTGCCTTGAGGGGTGAGACCCAGTACTTC
>NA|TRBJ1-5|TRBV28|few
CASSLPVNQPQHF
TGTGCCAGCAGTTTGCCAGTTAATCAGCCCCAGCATTTT
>NA|TRBJ2-7|TRBV29-1|many
CSATTSYEQYF
TGCAGCGCGACTACATCCTACGAGCAGTACTTC
>NA|TRBJ2-2|TRBV28|few
CASSEKRHQLTGELFF
TGTGCCAGCAGTGAAAAGCGACACCAACTCACCGGGGAGCTGTTTTTT
>TRBD2|TRBJ2-1|TRBV25-1|NA
CASSGGGLAGGRSYNEQFF
TGTGCCAGCAGTGGGGGGGGCCTAGCGGGAGGAAGATCCTACAATGAGCAGTTCTTC
>NA|TRBJ2-3|TRBV29-1|many
CSVDSSTDTQYF
TGCAGCGTTGACAGTAGCACAGATACGCAGTATTTT
>TRBD2|TRBJ2-2|TRBV11-3|NA
CASSSAGVATGELFF
TGTGCCAGCAGCTCCGCGGGAGTTGCCACCGGGGAGCTGTTTTTT
>NA|TRBJ1-4|TRBV30|few
CAWALREQSNEKLFF
TGTGCCTGGGCGCTCAGGGAACAGTCTAATGAAAAACTGTTTTTT
>TRBD2|TRBJ2-2|TRBV7-2|many
CASSGTSGKENTGELFF
TGTGCCAGCAGCGGGACTAGCGGGAAAGAGAACACCGGGGAGCTGTTTTTT
>TRBD2|TRBJ2-5|TRBV20-1|NA
CSASILGTSGRETQYF
TGCAGTGCTAGCATTCTCGGGACTAGCGGAAGGGAGACCCAGTACTTC
>NA|TRBJ2-3|TRBV29-1|many
CSVTSVRGTSTDTQYF
TGCAGCGTTACATCCGTCAGGGGAACTAGCACAGATACGCAGTATTTT
>NA|TRBJ2-1|TRBV24-1|NA
CATSQPQGTDLNNEQFF
TGTGCCACCAGTCAACCTCAGGGCACGGATTTAAACAATGAGCAGTTCTTC
>NA|TRBJ1-5|TRBV7-9|NA
CASSFSDGTNQPQHF
TGTGCCAGCAGCTTTTCCGACGGGACGAATCAGCCCCAGCATTTT
>NA|TRBJ2-7|TRBV3-1|NA
CASSYGGQPYEQYF
TGTGCCAGCAGCTACGGCGGACAGCCCTACGAGCAGTACTTC
>NA|TRBJ2-5|TRBV11-2|many
CASSLAAGQETQYF
TGTGCCAGCAGCTTAGCGGCGGGACAAGAGACCCAGTACTTC
>NA|TRBJ1-2|TRBV14|few
CASSQYGQSPVERGYTF
TGTGCCAGCAGCCAATACGGTCAGTCCCCCGTCGAGCGTGGCTACACCTTC
>NA|TRBJ2-5|TRBV20-1|many
CSAVHRGTKETQYF
TGCAGTGCTGTCCATCGCGGCACAAAAGAGACCCAGTACTTC
>NA|TRBJ1-3|TRBV7-2|few
CASSLGAVGNTIYF
TGTGCCAGCAGCTTGGGTGCGGTAGGAAACACCATATATTTT
>NA|TRBJ2-7|TRBV28|NA
CASRFRANSYEQYF
TGTGCCAGCAGGTTCAGGGCTAACTCCTATGAGCAGTACTTC
>NA|TRBJ1-5|TRBV28|many
CASSSHQGAGNQPQHF
TGTGCCAGCAGTTCACACCAGGGAGCGGGCAATCAGCCCCAGCATTTT
>TRBD2|TRBJ2-3|TRBV3-1|few
CASSQDPPGLADTQYF
TGTGCCAGCAGCCAAGATCCGCCGGGACTAGCAGATACGCAGTATTTT